The source of this TCR beta chain is a study of technical replicates of blood from several donors. Here immunoSEQ multiplex PCR was the method, and the copy in TCRdb shows in-frame clones only, minus some. This table has about 90,000 clones, around 93% appearing once. The J segment lost 0 bases and the V segment lost 3 bases, leaving 3 bases of the junction unmatched. There are 14 residues in the CDR3. The germline gives CDR1 SQVTM, CDR2 ANQGSEA. What was sequenced was T cells isolated from PBMCs. The rearrangement links TRBV29-1 to TRBJ1-1; 8 nucleotides align to TRBD1. The clonotype comes from a human donor in good health. The CDR3 reads CSVEGTGMNTEAFF. CDR3 nucleotides: TGCAGCGTTGAGGGGACAGGCATGAACACTGAAGCTTTCTTT.